These T cell receptor beta chains were read from a single sample in a study of technical replicates of blood from a handful of donors. The protocol was immunoSEQ multiplex PCR, while the TCRdb copy is restricted to in-frame clones and leaves out a portion. The sample has under 70,000 clones, roughly nine tenths seen once. Sequenced input: PBMCs. These TCRs come from a human donor in good health. Some clones in this sample may be carry-over from other donors' samples. The conserved cysteine and the conserved F or W are not part of the CDR3 here.

len	v_gene	j_gene	CDR3aa
15	TRBV4-1	TRBJ1-2	ASSQEWDRGVFYGYT
13	TRBV6-5	TRBJ1-2	ASSHFQMGSYGYT
13	TRBV6-1	TRBJ1-1	ASSAGQVSNTEAF
12	TRBV10-1	TRBJ2-7	ASSEKTNRCEQY
10	TRBV27	TRBJ1-2	ASVRQGAGYT
12	TRBV10-2	TRBJ2-7	ASSRDRGSYEQY
11	TRBV6-5	TRBJ1-2	ASRPTVNYGYT
11	TRBV9	TRBJ1-2	ASSVDPLRGYT
12	TRBV10-3	TRBJ1-6	AISEQGGNSPLH
13	TRBV6-5	TRBJ2-5	ASSYSFRTQETQY
12	TRBV5-5	TRBJ2-2	ASAGTSGRGELF
12	TRBV7-6	TRBJ1-4	ASSPKGLVEKLF
13	TRBV27	TRBJ2-1	ASRSGSETYNEQF
14	TRBV7-9	TRBJ1-1	ASSSGVRDRGLYAF
13	TRBV9	TRBJ1-2	ASSVGAGTNYGYT
11	TRBV14	TRBJ2-2	ASSQQSAGELF
12	TRBV7-2	TRBJ2-7	ASSLASGSYEQY